This T cell receptor beta chain was profiled in a study of tissue-resident memory T cells in lung cancer (dated by TCRdb to the late 2010s). For the wider study: TCR beta-chain sequencing compared paired tumor TRM and tumor non-TRM populations from fewer than eleven lung cancer patients.

Using a BD FACSAria-II, CD8+ T cells were sorted according to CD103 expression straight into ice-cold TRIzol LS reagent. Freshly resected lung tumor tissue was obtained at surgical resection. Fresh cells were Fc receptor-blocked, then stained for CD45, CD4, CD3, CD8A and CD103, with DAPI used for live/dead discrimination. Total RNA was purified from sorted CD103+ and CD103- CD8+ T cells using a miRNeasy kit. Sorting of tumor-infiltrating CD8+ cytotoxic T cells by CD103 expression was used to split tissue-resident memory (TRM) cells from non-TRM cells. The donors had treatment-naive lung cancer. Patients with respiratory malignancies who were newly diagnosed and untreated were prospectively recruited upon referral. This clonotype is regarded as hyperexpanded (1% or more). Its target antigen remains unknown. No base qualities exist here, and no much larger clone lies one base off it. Overall study results and their limits: Compared with tumor non-TRM cells, tumor TRM cells had a significantly more restricted TCR repertoire, with lower Shannon-Wiener and inverse Simpson diversity. On average, expanded clonotypes made up 65% to 85% of tumor TRM repertoires, compared with around 50% of tumor non-TRM repertoires. Per patient, the most expanded clonotype made up an average of approximately 18% of sequenced TRM cells, which suggests that a single tumor antigen-specific clone had expanded.

Sequencing relied on an Illumina MiSeq. Unique molecular identifiers were incorporated into the TCR sequencing libraries, and TruSeq single indexes were used for indexing. The original methods were these. TCR reads were mapped and error-corrected with MIGEC v1.2.7, then analyzed with VDJtools v1.1.7, both using default settings. Shannon-Wiener and inverse Simpson indices were computed in VDJtools to quantify repertoire diversity. A frequency threshold of at least three was used to define expanded TCRbeta clonotypes. Statistical comparisons of TCR diversity between tumor TRM and non-TRM populations used Wilcoxon rank-sum tests across 10 patients. TCRdb reprocessed the public reads (quality trimming at Q25 with fastp, clone calling with MiXCR) and kept in-frame beta chains. Each record represents a unique CDR3 protein, reported with the most common genes and DNA among its rows. TCRdb's processing, not the study's, gives the V and J calls here. This sample gives 300 to 400 distinct CDR3 sequences in total; around 24% of them show up just once. The leading ten clones occupy roughly 45% of the sample.

The specimen was CD103+ CD8+ T cells from lung tumor tissue. Read against the paper, the sample's cell subset or site label means: tissue-resident memory (TRM) CD8+ CTLs. The source of this sequence is a human donor with treatment-naive lung cancer (subtype not recorded).

The nucleotides are TGTGCCAGCAGCCCTCCTAGGGCAGCGACGCAGTACTTC. Translated, this gives CASSPPRAATQYF. In this chain, TRBV3-1 is recombined with TRBJ2-7; no D gene can be assigned with confidence. From a lookup of the germline V gene (reference sequence), CDR1 and CDR2 are LGHDT and YNNKEL. V is reduced by 4 bases and J by 9 bases, leaving a spacing of 16 bases between them. From the cysteine up to the phenylalanine, the CDR3 has a length of 13 residues. Only the CDR3 part of the read is kept: 39 bases, read in frame from the first base.